The next 27 T cell receptor beta chains were all read from a single sample in a study of shared clonotypes between healthy human individuals. Produced via immunoSEQ multiplex PCR; TCRdb's table is partial and in-frame only. The sample includes 950,000 to 1,100,000 clones, about 76% of them seen just once. Sequenced sample: memory CD4+ T cells sorted from blood. Regarding subset: CD45RA-negative fraction. These receptors all come from a man aged 18-30 years in good health.

The V call is TRBV2, the J call TRBJ2-2; a weak D match, TRBD1 (5 bases). CDR3 length equals 14 residues. V gave up 4 bases and J gave up 1 base, with 7 bases separating them. In germline, CDR1 is SNHLY, CDR2 FYNNEI. CDR3 amino acids: CASSVTGNTGELFF. CDR3 nucleotides: TGTGCCAGCAGTGTCACAGGGAACACCGGGGAGCTGTTTTTT.

This clone was detected only a few times. Other DNA sequences in this sample translate to the same CDR3. This sequence joins TRBV9 and TRBJ2-5, with D tentatively TRBD1 (5 bases). With 0 bases removed from V and 1 base from J, the gap between germline ends came to 10 bases. This CDR3 has 15 residues. Germline V gene data show CDR1 as SGDLS and CDR2 as YYNGEE. The CDR3 sequence is CASSVVQGGQETQYF. The CDR3 nucleotides are TGTGCCAGCAGCGTAGTCCAGGGTGGCCAAGAGACCCAGTACTTC.

The chain is built from TRBV7-2 and TRBJ2-5; 11 bases map to TRBD2. Germline-derived CDR1 and CDR2 are SGHTA and FQGNSA. The CDR3 totals 14 residues. Losses at the gene ends were 2 bases for V and 5 bases for J; bases not matched to a gene: 1. CDR3 nucleotides: TGTGCCAGCAGCTTAAGACTAGCGGGGGAGACCCAGTACTTC. It specifies CASSLRLAGETQYF.

The V call is TRBV7-9, the J call TRBJ2-7; TRBD2 agrees at 12 bases. The CDR3 is made up of 14 amino acids. Trimming removed 5 bases from V and 7 bases from J; junction bases left unmatched: 6. CDR1 is SEHNR and CDR2 is FQNEAQ in the germline V gene (reference sequence). CDR3 nucleotides: TGTGCCAGCAGCCCGGGACTAGCGGGTGGGGAGCAGTACTTC. Residues: CASSPGLAGGEQYF. The full variable domain, rest sourced from reference TRBV7-9 and TRBJ2-7, is DTGVSQNPRHKITKRGQNVTFRCDPISEHNRLYWYRQTLGQGPEFLTYFQNEAQLEKSRLLSDRFSAERPKGSFSTLEIQRTEQGDSAMYLCASSPGLAGGEQYFGPGTRLTVT.

The gene calls are TRBV7-2 and TRBJ2-7; 10 bases agree with TRBD2. Losses at the gene ends were 5 bases for V and 1 base for J; bases not matched to a gene: 8. The CDR3 loop spans 16 amino acids. The germline V gene encodes CDR1 SGHTA and CDR2 FQGNSA. DNA for the CDR3: TGTGCCAGCAGCCCAAGGACTAGCGGACGATCCTACGAGCAGTACTTC. It codes for CASSPRTSGRSYEQYF.

This chain links TRBV18 with TRBJ1-2; no definite D call. This CDR3 has 14 residues. V gave up 2 bases and J gave up 6 bases, with 13 bases separating them. Germline CDR1 reads KGHSH; CDR2 reads LQKENI. The CDR3 is CASSPRLAPDGYTF. Here the CDR3 DNA reads TGTGCCAGCTCACCAAGGCTGGCGCCGGATGGCTACACCTTC.

V and J are TRBV6-1 and TRBJ1-2, with a tentative D call TRBD1 (6 bases). Germline lookup yields CDR1 MNHNS and CDR2 SASEGT. This CDR3 has 14 residues. V lost 2 bases to trimming and J lost 4 bases, with 11 bases between them. The CDR3 here is CASSEPGAGYGYTF. DNA of the CDR3: TGTGCCAGCAGTGAACCGGGGGCAGGCTATGGCTACACCTTC.

The chain combines TRBV11-2 with TRBJ1-2; 7 bases are shared with TRBD1. This CDR3 is 15 amino acids long. J gave up 2 bases and V 5 bases, and 8 bases lay outside the gene matches. Per the germline V gene, CDR1 is SGHAT and CDR2 is FQNNGV. CDR3 nucleotides: TGTGCCAGCAGCCTCGCCGGGACAGCCAACTATGGCTACACCTTC. Translated: CASSLAGTANYGYTF.

This clone was observed a few times. The chain employs TRBV6-5 and TRBJ1-4, with a tentative D call TRBD1 (6 bases). This CDR3 spans 16 amino acids. Trimming shortened V by 0 bases and J by 5 bases, and 13 bases separated the two germline ends. Germline CDR1 and CDR2: MNHEY and SVGAGI. The DNA for the CDR3 is TGTGCCAGCAGTTACTCGACCGCTAGGGGGAATGAAAAACTGTTTTTT. This gives the protein CASSYSTARGNEKLFF.

This clone has more than one count but fewer than ten. This rearrangement joins TRBV6-6 to TRBJ1-4; D may be TRBD1 (6 bases). Germline CDR1 is MNHNY and CDR2 is SVGAGI (reference sequence). The V end was cut by 2 bases, the J end by 7 bases, with 17 bases between. The length of the CDR3 is 16 residues. CDR3 DNA: TGTGCCAGCAGTTACGGGAACACAAGGGGGAGTGAAAAACTGTTTTTT. Translation: CASSYGNTRGSEKLFF.

This clone was observed a few times. This chain uses TRBV30 with TRBJ1-1, with D unresolved. From germline, CDR1 is GTSNPN and CDR2 SVGIG (reference sequence). V lost 3 bases and J lost 1, with 9 bases in between. The CDR3 runs to 13 residues. The CDR3 loop reads CAWSPRRNTEAFF. The CDR3, as DNA: TGTGCCTGGAGCCCGAGACGGAACACTGAAGCTTTCTTT.

This chain uses TRBV28 with TRBJ1-2; possible D gene TRBD1, 6 bases. Germline values: CDR1 MDHEN, CDR2 SYDVKM. Trimming shortened V by 7 bases and J by 2 bases, and 20 bases separated the two germline ends. The CDR3 covers 16 residues. The CDR3 coding sequence is TGTGCCAGCAAGCGGGGGGCCGGAACTCTAAACTATGGCTACACCTTC. Residues: CASKRGAGTLNYGYTF.

The chain employs TRBV15 and TRBJ2-4, with D tentatively TRBD2 (5 bases). From germline, CDR1 is LNHNV and CDR2 YYDKDF (reference sequence). The CDR3 extends over 16 amino acids. V was trimmed by 1 base and J by 0 bases, leaving 10 bases between them. CDR3 residues: CATSRVEGLAKNIQYF. As DNA, the CDR3 is TGTGCCACCAGCAGAGTTGAGGGTCTAGCCAAAAACATTCAGTACTTC.

This clone occurred many times. The rearrangement uses TRBV7-9 and TRBJ2-3; D gene uncertain. Trimming cost V 4 bases and J 5 bases, with 4 bases left between them. The germline gives CDR1 SEHNR, CDR2 FQNEAQ (reference sequence). The length of the CDR3 is 11 residues. For the CDR3, the DNA is TGTGCCAGCAGCTCAGTAGATACGCAGTATTTT. Protein: CASSSVDTQYF.

This chain joins TRBV6-1 and TRBJ1-5; tentative D call: TRBD1 (6 bases). The CDR3 runs 15 residues. V lost 3 bases to trimming and J lost 2 bases, with 11 bases between them. Germline CDR1 is MNHNS and CDR2 is SASEGT. Here the CDR3 DNA reads TGTGCCAGCAGTGAGACGGCAGGGGGCAATCAGCCCCAGCATTTT. Protein: CASSETAGGNQPQHF.

V usage is TRBV5-4 and J usage is TRBJ1-2; 8 nucleotides line up with TRBD1. The CDR3 has 12 residues. CDR1 is SGHNT, CDR2 YYREEE, per germline (reference sequence). Trimming at V came to 5 bases and at J to 8 bases, leaving 5 bases not matched to a gene. This CDR3 reads CASSPGGRGYTF. The CDR3 bases are TGTGCCAGCAGTCCAGGGGGCCGGGGCTACACCTTC.

The chain links TRBV27 to TRBJ1-4, with D uncertain. Trimming pared 5 bases from V and 4 bases from J, leaving 8 bases between. The CDR3 sequence is 13 residues long. Germline CDR1 is MNHEY and CDR2 is SMNVEV (reference sequence). CDR3 loop: CASSLRNNEKLFF. The DNA for the CDR3 is TGTGCCAGCAGTCTCAGGAATAATGAAAAACTGTTTTTT.

In this sample, this clone turned up once. The chain joins TRBV5-5 to TRBJ2-6; TRBD2 is a possible D gene (6 bases). Germline V lookup: CDR1 SGHKS, CDR2 YYEKEE (reference sequence). V lost 4 bases and J 3 bases, leaving 11 bases between the germline ends. The length of the CDR3 is 15 residues. The CDR3 sequence is CASSVLEGGANVLTF. The CDR3 DNA reads TGTGCCAGCAGCGTTCTGGAGGGTGGGGCCAACGTCCTGACTTTC.

The chain is built from TRBV7-6 and TRBJ1-1; 7 positions agree with TRBD1. Germline CDR1 and CDR2: SGHVS and FNYEAQ. The CDR3 contains 16 residues. V lost 1 base to trimming and J lost 12 bases; unmatched junction nucleotides: 17. This chain's CDR3 is CASSLVGTEEGARTFF. CDR3 nucleotides: TGTGCCAGCAGCTTAGTGGGGACAGAAGAGGGGGCTAGGACTTTCTTT.

The genes are TRBV7-2 and TRBJ2-2; 8 nucleotides agree with TRBD2. Germline assignment: CDR1 SGHTA and CDR2 FQGNSA. The CDR3 is 14 residues long. J was trimmed by 6 bases and V by 7 bases; bases with no gene match: 7. In nucleotides, the CDR3 is TGTGCCAGCATCTCCTCCGGGGGGGCCGGGGAGCTGTTTTTT. This sequence encodes CASISSGGAGELFF.

The chain has TRBV7-2 and TRBJ1-1; D is possibly TRBD1 (6 bases). V shed 2 bases and J shed 5 bases, with 15 bases lying between them. This CDR3 region has 15 residues. Looked up from germline, CDR1 is SGHTA and CDR2 is FQGNSA. For the CDR3, the DNA is TGTGCCAGCAGCTTACGGGGTGCCAGGGGAACTGAAGCTTTCTTT. It is translated as CASSLRGARGTEAFF.

The gene calls are TRBV5-6 and TRBJ2-1; TRBD2 aligns across 11 bases. J gave up 4 bases and V 4 bases, and 4 bases lay outside the gene matches. This CDR3 is 15 amino acids long. Per germline, CDR1 SGHDT and CDR2 YYEEEE. The DNA of the CDR3 is TGTGCCAGCAGCGCCGGACTAGCGGGTTACAATGAGCAGTTCTTC. As protein: CASSAGLAGYNEQFF.

This rearrangement joins TRBV10-3 to TRBJ2-1, with 13 bases matching TRBD2. The germline gives CDR1 ENHRY, CDR2 SYGVKD. Trimming at V came to 6 bases and at J to 8 bases, leaving 10 bases not matched to a gene. The CDR3 consists of 16 residues. CDR3 region: CAISARTSGGSDEQFF. The DNA for the CDR3 is TGTGCCATCAGCGCACGGACTAGCGGGGGTTCCGATGAGCAGTTCTTC.

This clone was seen only once. The J gene is TRBJ2-2, the V gene TRBV6-6; no clear D gene. Trimming stripped 2 bases from V and 8 bases from J, with 12 bases between. The CDR3 has 14 amino acids. Germline CDR1 is MNHNY and CDR2 is SVGAGI (reference sequence). CDR3 in DNA: TGTGCCAGCAGTTACGCTGGGGTGGCGGGGGAGCTGTTTTTT. Protein: CASSYAGVAGELFF.

The chain has TRBV15 and TRBJ2-3; no definite D call. V lost 0 bases, J lost 2 bases, and 3 bases lay in between. This CDR3 is 13 amino acids long. Germline CDR1 LNHNV, CDR2 YYDKDF (reference sequence). CDR3 nucleotides: TGTGCCACCAGCAGAGAAGTCACAGATACGCAGTATTTT. Protein sequence: CATSREVTDTQYF.

This clone turned up a few times. The chain joins TRBV7-9 to TRBJ2-5; unclear D gene. The J call may be incorrect, as the DNA end agrees better with TRBJ2-7. In germline, CDR1 is SEHNR, CDR2 FQNEAQ (reference sequence). The CDR3 has 12 residues. The CDR3 DNA reads as TGTGCCAGCAGCCCCACTTACACCGAGCAGTACTTC. This translates into CASSPTYTEQYF.

V is TRBV5-1 and J is TRBJ1-1; D not resolved. Trimming removed 5 bases at V and 3 bases at J, with 17 bases between. The CDR3 contains 15 residues. The germline V gene encodes CDR1 SGHRS and CDR2 YFSETQ. CDR3 in DNA: TGCGCCAGCAGGTGGCGGACCGAGCTGGACACTGAAGCTTTCTTT. It is translated as CASRWRTELDTEAFF.